Sequencing of this TCR beta chain was carried out in a study of blood T cell repertoires in COVID-19. The wider study: Italy, Spain and the United States were the sources of the convalescent and acute COVID-19 samples.

As processed by the authors: Reference gene primer amplification gave nucleated cell count estimates. Data came from immunoSEQ multiplex PCR; TCRdb stores just in-frame clones and leaves some out. V, J and clone size derive from that table, while D and trimming were established from the DNA sequence. The sample has 200,000 to 300,000 clones; roughly 82% are singletons. Germline V gene data show CDR1 as ENHRY and CDR2 as SYGVKD. This CDR3 spans 13 amino acids. V lost 6 bases, J lost 0 bases, and 8 bases lay in between. The sequenced sample consisted of peripheral blood. The origin of this receptor is a man aged 80 or over with acute or convalescent COVID-19. V gene TRBV10-3 combines with J gene TRBJ1-1; D is possibly TRBD1 (5 bases). This CDR3 is CAISSTVNTEAFF. The CDR3 region has the DNA TGTGCCATCAGCTCGACAGTGAACACTGAAGCTTTCTTT.